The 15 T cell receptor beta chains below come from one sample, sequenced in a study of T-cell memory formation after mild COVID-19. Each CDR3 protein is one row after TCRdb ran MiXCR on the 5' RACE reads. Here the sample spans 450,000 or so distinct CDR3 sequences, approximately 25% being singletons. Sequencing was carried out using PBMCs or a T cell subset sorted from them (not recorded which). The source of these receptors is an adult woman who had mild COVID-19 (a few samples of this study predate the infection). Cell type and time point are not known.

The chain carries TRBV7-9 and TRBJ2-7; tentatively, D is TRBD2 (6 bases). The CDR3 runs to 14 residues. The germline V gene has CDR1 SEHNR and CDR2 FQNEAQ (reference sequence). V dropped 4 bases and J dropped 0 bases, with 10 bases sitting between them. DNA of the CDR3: TGTGCCAGCAGCTCTTCTAGCGTCTCCTACGAGCAGTACTTC. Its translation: CASSSSSVSYEQYF.

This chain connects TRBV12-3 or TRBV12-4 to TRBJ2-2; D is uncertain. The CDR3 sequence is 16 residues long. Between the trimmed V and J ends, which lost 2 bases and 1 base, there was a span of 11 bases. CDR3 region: CASSLLSLENTGELFF. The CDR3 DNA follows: TGTGCCAGCAGTTTACTTAGCCTAGAGAACACCGGGGAGCTGTTTTTT.

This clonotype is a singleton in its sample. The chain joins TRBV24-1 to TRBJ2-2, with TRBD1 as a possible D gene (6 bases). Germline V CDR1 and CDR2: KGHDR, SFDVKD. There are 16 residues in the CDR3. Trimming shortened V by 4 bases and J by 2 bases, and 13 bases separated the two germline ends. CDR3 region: CATSDPGTLNTGELFF. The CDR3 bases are TGTGCCACCAGTGACCCCGGGACACTTAACACCGGGGAGCTGTTTTTT.

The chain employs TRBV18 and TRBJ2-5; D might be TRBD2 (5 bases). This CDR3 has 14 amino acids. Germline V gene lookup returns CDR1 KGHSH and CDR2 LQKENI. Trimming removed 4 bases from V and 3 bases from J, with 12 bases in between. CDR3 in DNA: TGTGCCAGCTCACGTCGCGGGCTAAAAGAGACCCAGTACTTC. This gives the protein CASSRRGLKETQYF.

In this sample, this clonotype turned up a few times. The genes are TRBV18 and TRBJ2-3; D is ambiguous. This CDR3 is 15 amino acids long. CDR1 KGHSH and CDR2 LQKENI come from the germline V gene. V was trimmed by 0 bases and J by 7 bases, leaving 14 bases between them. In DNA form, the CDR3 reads TGTGCCAGCTCACCACCGGGATTCACACAATATACGCAGTATTTT. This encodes CASSPPGFTQYTQYF.

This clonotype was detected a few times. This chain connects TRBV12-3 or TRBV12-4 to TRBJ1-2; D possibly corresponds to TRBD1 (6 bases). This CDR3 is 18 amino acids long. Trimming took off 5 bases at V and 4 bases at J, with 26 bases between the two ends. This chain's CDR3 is CASSPDSFTLAAFYGYTF. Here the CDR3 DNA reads TGTGCCAGCAGTCCGGACAGTTTCACTTTAGCGGCCTTCTATGGCTACACCTTC.

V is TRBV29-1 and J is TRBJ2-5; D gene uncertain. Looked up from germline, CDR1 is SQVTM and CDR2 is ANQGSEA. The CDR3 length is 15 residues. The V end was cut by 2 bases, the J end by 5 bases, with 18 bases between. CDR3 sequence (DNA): TGCAGCGTTGAACTGGGCTCTAGAAGTCGGGAGACCCAGTACTTC. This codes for CSVELGSRSRETQYF.

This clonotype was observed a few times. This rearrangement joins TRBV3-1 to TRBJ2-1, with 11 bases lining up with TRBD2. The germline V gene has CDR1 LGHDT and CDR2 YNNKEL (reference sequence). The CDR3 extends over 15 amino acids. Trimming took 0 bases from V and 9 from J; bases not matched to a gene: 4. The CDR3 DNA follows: TGTGCCAGCAGCCAAGACGGGCTAGCGGGAGGTGAGCAGTTCTTC. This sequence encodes CASSQDGLAGGEQFF.

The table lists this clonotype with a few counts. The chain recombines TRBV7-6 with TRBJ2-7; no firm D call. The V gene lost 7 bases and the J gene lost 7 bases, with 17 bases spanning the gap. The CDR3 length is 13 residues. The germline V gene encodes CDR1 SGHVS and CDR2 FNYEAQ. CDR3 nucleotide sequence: TGTGCCAGCACCATGGACCCAACTGGGGAGCAGTACTTC. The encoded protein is CASTMDPTGEQYF.

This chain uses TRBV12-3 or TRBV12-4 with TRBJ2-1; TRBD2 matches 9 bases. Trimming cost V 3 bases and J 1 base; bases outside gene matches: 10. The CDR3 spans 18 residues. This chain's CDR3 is CASSLGISGSGSYNEQFF. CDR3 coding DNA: TGTGCCAGCAGTTTGGGGATTAGCGGGAGCGGGTCCTACAATGAGCAGTTCTTC.

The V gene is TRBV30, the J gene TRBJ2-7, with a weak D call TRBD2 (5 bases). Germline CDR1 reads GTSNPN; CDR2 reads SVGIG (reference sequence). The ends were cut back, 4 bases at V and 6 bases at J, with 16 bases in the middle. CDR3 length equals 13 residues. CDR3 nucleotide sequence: TGTGCCTGGAAAGGAGATGAGGGAAGCGAGCAGTACTTC. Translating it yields CAWKGDEGSEQYF. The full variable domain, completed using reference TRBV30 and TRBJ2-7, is SQTIHQWPATLVQPVGSPLSLECTVEGTSNPNLYWYRQAAGRGLQLLFYSVGIGQISSEVPQNLSASRPQDRQFILSSKKLLLSDSGFYLCAWKGDEGSEQYFGPGTRLTVT.

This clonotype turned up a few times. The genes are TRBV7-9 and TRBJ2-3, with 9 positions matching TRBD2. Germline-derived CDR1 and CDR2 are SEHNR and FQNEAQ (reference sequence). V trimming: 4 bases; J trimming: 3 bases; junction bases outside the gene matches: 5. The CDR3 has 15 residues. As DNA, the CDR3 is TGTGCCAGCAGCTCGGGACTAGCCGCGACAGATACGCAGTATTTT. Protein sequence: CASSSGLAATDTQYF.

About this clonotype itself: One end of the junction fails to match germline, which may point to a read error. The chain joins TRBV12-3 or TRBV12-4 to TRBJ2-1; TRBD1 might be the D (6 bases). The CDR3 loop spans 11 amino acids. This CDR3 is CASSFRDKFIF. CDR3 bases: TGTGCCAGCAGTTTCCGGGACAAATTTATCTTC.

The CDR3 DNA sequence: TGTGCCAGCAGCGTCCGACAGGGGTTTAAAGGAAACACCATATATTTT. Protein: CASSVRQGFKGNTIYF. The chain combines TRBV7-2 with TRBJ1-3, with TRBD1 matching 8 bases. Germline-derived CDR1 and CDR2 are SGHTA and FQGNSA. V dropped 5 bases and J dropped 4; count of bases not matched to a gene: 10. This CDR3 has 16 amino acids.

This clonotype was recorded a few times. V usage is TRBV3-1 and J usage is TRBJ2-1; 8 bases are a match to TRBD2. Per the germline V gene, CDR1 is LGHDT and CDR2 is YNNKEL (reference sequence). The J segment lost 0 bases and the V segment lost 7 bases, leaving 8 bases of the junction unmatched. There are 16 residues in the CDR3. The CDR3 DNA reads TGTGCCAGCACGGGGGGGGGAATTAGCTCCTACAATGAGCAGTTCTTC. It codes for CASTGGGISSYNEQFF.